This T cell receptor beta chain was captured in a study of T cells in Graves' hyperthyroidism and ophthalmopathy. About the research overall: At the time of initial diagnosis and before any treatment, peripheral blood was collected.

Graves' hyperthyroidism showing no ophthalmopathy progression within 18 months was considered stable. Lactation, pregnancy, other autoimmune disease or uncontrolled infection led to exclusion of patients. RNA transcripts provided the source from which TCR beta CDR3 regions were amplified. The TCR CDR3 first-round RT-PCR relied on the HTBI primer set. Each CDR3 protein gets one entry after TCRdb re-called the multiplex PCR reads with MiXCR. Seen here are a few hundred thousand distinct CDR3 sequences, 15% to 19% observed once, and the top ten hold roughly 6.6%. Looked up from germline, CDR1 is DFQATT and CDR2 is SNEGSKA (reference sequence). There are 14 residues in the CDR3. Trimming left V 6 bases short and J 1 base short, with 13 bases between.

The source is a woman aged 25 to 39 with Graves' hyperthyroidism. Specimen: blood. This chain links TRBV20-1 with TRBJ2-1; D uncertain. The CDR3 is CSAPDLVSYNEQFF. The CDR3 DNA is TGCAGTGCACCGGACCTAGTTTCCTACAATGAGCAGTTCTTC.